Following are 2 T cell receptor beta chains from one sample sequenced in a study of low-dose radiotherapy and immunotherapy resistance in tumors. TRAV and TRBV primers primed cDNA for both TCRalpha and TCRbeta. PCR amplification of the TCRs was performed with Phusion for 15 to 25 PCR cycles, and it relied on a constant-region primer together with a V-primer adapter. TCRdb processed the reads anew with MiXCR; each CDR3 protein has one entry. Here the sample spans 100,000 or so distinct CDR3 sequences, 20% being singletons. Time point of the sample: after trial treatment. Treatment described: LDRT plus nivolumab, ipilimumab, low-dose cyclophosphamide and aspirin (RACIN trial). Sequencing was performed on PBMCs, taken after low-dose radiotherapy plus immunotherapy. Receptors originate from a male donor with prostate cancer.

At least ten counts were recorded for this clonotype. The CDR3 loop reads CTSSPGGRTGELFF. In DNA form, the CDR3 reads TGCACCAGCAGCCCTGGCGGTCGGACCGGGGAGCTGTTTTTT. The chain employs TRBV1 and TRBJ2-2. TRBV1 is an annotated pseudogene. There are 14 residues in the CDR3.

This clonotype has a count of ten or more. The chain carries TRBV20-1 and TRBJ1-1; D not certain. Germline CDR1 is DFQATT and CDR2 is SNEGSKA (reference sequence). Trimming removed 6 bases from V and 1 base from J, with 27 bases in between. The CDR3 is 18 amino acids. The CDR3 reads CSALGPPGSPKKNTEAFF. The DNA of the CDR3 is TGCAGTGCCCTAGGACCCCCGGGATCCCCGAAGAAGAACACTGAAGCTTTCTTT.